A single sample is the source of the 27 T cell receptor beta chains below, sequenced in a study of cytomegalovirus exposure and HLA in healthy donors. Only in-frame clones appear in the TCRdb table, and some are missing; sequencing was by immunoSEQ multiplex PCR. The sample lists 80,000 to 100,000 clones, around 88% occurring once. Sequenced: PBMCs. These receptors were taken from a young woman in good health and CMV-seronegative.

V and J are TRBV7-8 and TRBJ1-2, with 7 bases aligning to TRBD1. From germline, CDR1 is SGHVS and CDR2 FQNEAQ. This CDR3 region has 15 residues. V dropped 2 bases and J dropped 2; count of bases not matched to a gene: 5. CDR3 DNA sequence: TGTGCCAGCAGCTTAATGGGACAGTCAAACTATGGCTACACCTTC. This translates into CASSLMGQSNYGYTF. The complete variable domain, with remaining parts taken from reference TRBV7-8 and TRBJ1-2, reads GAGVSQSPRYKVAKRGQDVALRCDPISGHVSLFWYQQALGQGPEFLTYFQNEAQLDKSGLPSDRFFAERPEGSVSTLKIQRTQQEDSAVYLCASSLMGQSNYGYTFGSGTRLTVV.

This clone came up once. The rearrangement joins TRBV23-1 to TRBJ1-1; 7 nucleotides agree with TRBD1. TRBV23-1 is an open reading frame, and its role is uncertain. The CDR3 consists of 14 residues. The trim removed 3 bases at V and 3 bases at J, leaving 4 bases unmatched. CDR3 region: CASSHPRGYTEAFF. The CDR3 bases are TGCGCCAGCAGTCATCCCAGGGGGTACACTGAAGCTTTCTTT.

This chain connects TRBV6-1 to TRBJ1-5; maybe TRBD1 (6 bases). The CDR3 covers 15 residues. V was shortened by 1 base and J by 4 bases, with 11 bases between the two germline ends. CDR1 and CDR2 (germline): MNHNS, SASEGT. The CDR3 here is CASSEGTAVNQPQHF. In DNA, the CDR3 is TGTGCCAGCAGTGAAGGGACAGCCGTAAATCAGCCCCAGCATTTT.

V usage is TRBV23-1 and J usage is TRBJ1-2, with 7 nucleotides matching TRBD1. TRBV23-1 is designated an ORF whose function remains uncertain. The CDR3 is made up of 16 amino acids. The trim removed 1 base at V and 8 bases at J, leaving 13 bases unmatched. For the CDR3, the DNA is TGCGCCAGCAGTCAATTCTGGGTGACAGGGATGAGGGGCTACACCTTC. Protein: CASSQFWVTGMRGYTF.

The chain is built from TRBV14 and TRBJ2-1; TRBD2 matches 10 bases. Trimming cost V 8 bases and J 4 bases; bases outside gene matches: 2. Germline V gene lookup returns CDR1 SGHDN and CDR2 FVKESK. This CDR3 is 13 amino acids long. The CDR3 here is CASLLAGYNEQFF. The CDR3 bases are TGTGCCAGCCTACTAGCGGGATACAATGAGCAGTTCTTC.

V usage is TRBV4-2 and J usage is TRBJ1-2; D unclear. V lost 0 bases and J 2 bases, leaving 13 bases between the germline ends. This CDR3 is built from 16 residues. Per germline, CDR1 LGHNA and CDR2 YNFKEQ. CDR3 sequence reads: CASSQDLTGINYGYTF. The CDR3 DNA reads TGTGCCAGCAGCCAAGACCTGACCGGGATAAACTATGGCTACACCTTC.

This chain links TRBV5-1 with TRBJ1-4; 8 bases fit TRBD1. Germline V gives CDR1 SGHRS, CDR2 YFSETQ. The CDR3 totals 14 residues. J gave up 8 bases and V 0 bases, and 3 bases lay outside the gene matches. This chain's CDR3 is CASSLAGGAEKLFF. The CDR3 DNA reads TGCGCCAGCAGCTTGGCAGGGGGCGCAGAAAAACTGTTTTTT.

There are a few counts of this clone. The V call is TRBV6-5, the J call TRBJ1-2; 9 nucleotides align to TRBD1. Trimming cost V 0 bases and J 8 bases; bases outside gene matches: 7. The CDR3 consists of 15 residues. Per the germline V gene, CDR1 is MNHEY and CDR2 is SVGAGI. The CDR3 DNA is TGTGCCAGCAGTTACTCGAACTCCGGGACAGGGGGCTACACCTTC. Protein product: CASSYSNSGTGGYTF.

The chain carries TRBV7-9 and TRBJ2-2; TRBD1 agrees at 12 bases. The CDR3 has 18 amino acids. CDR1 is SEHNR, CDR2 FQNEAQ, per germline (reference sequence). V lost 5 bases to trimming and J lost 3 bases; unmatched junction nucleotides: 10. The CDR3 sequence: CASSPPRDRGRDTGELFF. DNA of the CDR3: TGTGCCAGCAGCCCCCCCCGGGACAGGGGGCGAGACACCGGGGAGCTGTTTTTT.

The rearrangement joins TRBV11-3 to TRBJ2-2; possible D gene TRBD1, 5 bases. V was pared by 2 bases and J by 4 bases, with 5 bases between. This CDR3 region has 13 residues. Germline V gene data show CDR1 as SGHNT and CDR2 as YENEEA. CDR3 loop: CASSLQGTGELFF. The CDR3 DNA follows: TGTGCCAGCAGCTTACAGGGCACCGGGGAGCTGTTTTTT.

V is TRBV7-8 and J is TRBJ2-1; possibly TRBD2 for D (6 bases). The CDR3 spans 13 residues. The V end was cut by 8 bases, the J end by 5 bases, with 13 bases between. Germline assignment: CDR1 SGHVS and CDR2 FQNEAQ. CDR3 residues: CASGRRGHNEQFF. DNA of the CDR3: TGTGCCAGCGGCCGGAGGGGTCACAATGAGCAGTTCTTC. Together with reference TRBV7-8 and TRBJ2-1, the CDR3 gives the full variable domain: GAGVSQSPRYKVAKRGQDVALRCDPISGHVSLFWYQQALGQGPEFLTYFQNEAQLDKSGLPSDRFFAERPEGSVSTLKIQRTQQEDSAVYLCASGRRGHNEQFFGPGTRLTVL.

This clone occurred many times. The rearrangement links TRBV2 to TRBJ2-6, with D possibly TRBD2 on 5 matching bases. The CDR3 is 14 amino acids. Trimming removed 8 bases at V and 4 bases at J, with 12 bases between. Looked up from germline, CDR1 is SNHLY and CDR2 is FYNNEI. The CDR3 DNA is TGTGCCAGCCGGGGTTGGGTCGGGGCCAACGTCCTGACTTTC. Amino acids: CASRGWVGANVLTF.

The rearrangement links TRBV7-8 to TRBJ2-7; D unresolved. The CDR3 covers 15 residues. With 4 bases removed from V and 0 bases from J, the gap between germline ends came to 13 bases. Germline CDR1 SGHVS, CDR2 FQNEAQ. Written as DNA, the CDR3 is TGTGCCAGCAGCTCCCTACCGAAGAGCTCCTACGAGCAGTACTTC. It is translated as CASSSLPKSSYEQYF.

This chain connects TRBV2 to TRBJ2-4; D might be TRBD1 (7 bases). V lost 2 bases to trimming and J lost 1 base, with 27 bases between them. CDR1 SNHLY and CDR2 FYNNEI come from the germline V gene. This CDR3 is built from 21 residues. The chain's CDR3 is CASSERRAGGSSGLAKNIQYF. The CDR3 DNA reads TGTGCCAGCAGTGAAAGACGGGCAGGGGGGTCCTCGGGGTTGGCCAAAAACATTCAGTACTTC.

This rearrangement joins TRBV28 to TRBJ1-1; the D is unclear. The CDR3 length is 13 residues. V was cut by 3 bases and J by 2 bases, with 7 bases left in between. Germline loops: CDR1 MDHEN, CDR2 SYDVKM. CDR3 amino acids: CASSLFRNTEAFF. The CDR3 region has the DNA TGTGCCAGCAGTTTGTTCAGAAACACTGAAGCTTTCTTT.

This chain uses TRBV4-2 with TRBJ2-1; tentatively, D is TRBD2 (6 bases). V dropped 2 bases and J dropped 6 bases, with 14 bases sitting between them. The CDR3 length is 15 residues. The germline CDR1 and CDR2 sequences are LGHNA and YNFKEQ. The CDR3 loop is CASSQKPVGGNEQFF. CDR3 DNA: TGTGCCAGCAGCCAAAAACCCGTGGGGGGCAATGAGCAGTTCTTC.

The V gene is TRBV11-1, the J gene TRBJ1-1, with 7 bases lining up with TRBD1. The CDR3 runs to 14 residues. Germline V gene data show CDR1 as SGHAT and CDR2 as FQDESV (reference sequence). V was clipped by 5 bases and J by 4 bases; unmatched bases: 7. The CDR3 loop is CASSRGGASTEAFF. The CDR3 nucleotides are TGTGCCAGCAGCCGAGGGGGCGCATCCACTGAAGCTTTCTTT.

In its sample, this clone was seen once. This chain joins TRBV5-6 and TRBJ1-2, with 7 bases lining up with TRBD1. The CDR3 loop spans 15 amino acids. The ends lost 5 bases at V and 4 bases at J; junction bases unmatched: 11. The germline V gene has CDR1 SGHDT and CDR2 YYEEEE. CDR3 sequence (DNA): TGTGCCAGCAGTTTACCAGACAGGGCTCTCTATGGCTACACCTTC. Protein: CASSLPDRALYGYTF.

The chain is built from TRBV20-1 and TRBJ2-7; the D is unclear. The germline V and J ends were trimmed by 3 bases and 7 bases, with 10 bases remaining between them. This CDR3 region has 11 residues. Germline CDR1 DFQATT, CDR2 SNEGSKA (reference sequence). This chain's CDR3 is CSARVLREQYF. Written as DNA, the CDR3 is TGCAGTGCTAGGGTTCTGAGGGAGCAGTACTTC.

The chain carries TRBV15 and TRBJ1-2; TRBD1 aligns across 8 bases. This CDR3 has 14 amino acids. Germline CDR1 is LNHNV and CDR2 is YYDKDF (reference sequence). The J segment lost 8 bases and the V segment lost 6 bases, leaving 11 bases of the junction unmatched. CDR3 region: CATSLATGGFGYTF. The DNA of the CDR3 is TGTGCCACCAGTCTTGCTACAGGGGGATTCGGCTACACCTTC.

This chain links TRBV25-1 with TRBJ1-1; TRBD1 might be the D (6 bases). Germline V gives CDR1 MGHDK, CDR2 SYGVNS. Trimming shortened V by 6 bases and J by 9 bases, and 11 bases separated the two germline ends. The CDR3 covers 11 residues. The CDR3 DNA sequence: TGTGCCAGCAGCAGGGGAAGACAAGCTTTCTTT. It translates to CASSRGRQAFF.

This sequence joins TRBV5-6 and TRBJ1-3; a weak D match, TRBD1 (5 bases). This CDR3 region has 11 residues. Trimming pared 4 bases from V and 7 bases from J, leaving 6 bases between. Germline V CDR1 and CDR2: SGHDT, YYEEEE. The DNA for the CDR3 is TGTGCCAGCAGCCGGGGGAACACCATATATTTT. Translating it yields CASSRGNTIYF. Filled out from reference TRBV5-6 and TRBJ1-3, the complete variable domain reads DAGVTQSPTHLIKTRGQQVTLRCSPKSGHDTVSWYQQALGQGPQFIFQYYEEEERQRGNFPDRFSGHQFPNYSSELNVNALLLGDSALYLCASSRGNTIYFGEGSWLTVV.

The chain combines TRBV5-1 with TRBJ1-2, with 12 bases lining up with TRBD1. V dropped 4 bases and J dropped 2; count of bases not matched to a gene: 3. Germline V gene data show CDR1 as SGHRS and CDR2 as YFSETQ. The CDR3 has 15 residues. This chain's CDR3 is CASSLGQGANYGYTF. The CDR3 DNA reads as TGCGCCAGCAGCCTGGGACAGGGGGCGAACTATGGCTACACCTTC.

This clone was recorded once. The chain employs TRBV7-2 and TRBJ1-1; D possibly corresponds to TRBD1 (5 bases). Germline loops: CDR1 SGHTA, CDR2 FQGNSA. Deletions cut 3 bases from V and 0 bases from J, with 11 bases between. CDR3 length: 15 residues. This CDR3 is CASSLTTVMNTEAFF. DNA of the CDR3: TGTGCCAGCAGCTTGACGACAGTCATGAACACTGAAGCTTTCTTT.

This chain connects TRBV19 to TRBJ2-2; D remains unclear. The CDR3 runs to 15 residues. The germline gives CDR1 LNHDA, CDR2 SQIVND (reference sequence). V gave up 5 bases and J gave up 4 bases, with 14 bases separating them. CDR3 in amino acids: CASSSLRSGTGELFF. DNA of the CDR3: TGTGCCAGTAGTTCACTAAGGTCGGGCACCGGGGAGCTGTTTTTT.

The chain recombines TRBV4-3 with TRBJ2-3; 7 nucleotides align to TRBD1. V was clipped by 1 base and J by 15 bases; unmatched bases: 13. Germline V gene data show CDR1 as LGHNA and CDR2 as YSLEER. The CDR3 totals 14 residues. CDR3 nucleotides: TGCGCCAGCAGCCAAGGCCTCCGGGACAGCGCATCTTATTTT. The encoded protein is CASSQGLRDSASYF.

The chain uses TRBV28 and TRBJ2-7; TRBD2 is a possible D gene (5 bases). The V and J ends lost 3 bases and 6 bases respectively, with 12 bases between them. Germline loops: CDR1 MDHEN, CDR2 SYDVKM. The CDR3 covers 13 residues. The CDR3 loop is CASSLRQEVEQYF. The CDR3 coding sequence is TGTGCCAGCAGTTTGAGGCAGGAGGTCGAGCAGTACTTC.